The 13 T cell receptor beta chains presented below share a single source sample, sequenced in a study of T cells in Graves' hyperthyroidism and ophthalmopathy. TCR beta CDR3 sequences were amplified from RNA transcripts. A set of HTBI primers served as the primers for a first-round RT-PCR of the TCR CDR3. Each CDR3 protein gets one entry after TCRdb re-called the multiplex PCR reads with MiXCR. Among 450,000 to 650,000 distinct CDR3 sequences listed, 15% to 20% were seen once. The sequenced sample consisted of blood. These receptors came from a woman between 18 and 30 years old with Graves' ophthalmopathy.

This clonotype came up many times. An end of the junction does not agree with germline; a read error may underlie this. The chain uses TRBV18 and TRBJ2-7; TRBD2 aligns across 8 bases. Germline V gives CDR1 KGHSH, CDR2 LQKENI. The CDR3 extends over 14 amino acids. The CDR3 DNA reads TGCGCCAGCAGCCCGGCGGGAGGATCCTACGAGCAGTACTTC. This gives the protein CASSPAGGSYEQYF.

The chain combines TRBV10-3 with TRBJ1-5; TRBD1 matches 7 bases. The germline V gene has CDR1 ENHRY and CDR2 SYGVKD. J lost 1 base, V lost 3 bases, and 3 bases had no gene match. This CDR3 is built from 15 residues. CDR3 in DNA: TGTGCCATCAGTGATGGACAGGACAGCAATCAGCCCCAGCATTTT. It specifies CAISDGQDSNQPQHF.

The chain is built from TRBV11-2 and TRBJ1-1; possible D gene TRBD1, 6 bases. The CDR3 extends over 15 amino acids. CDR1 is SGHAT, CDR2 FQNNGV, per germline. Trimming took off 1 base at V and 5 bases at J, with 14 bases between the two ends. In DNA form, the CDR3 reads TGTGCCAGCAGCTTAGGTGGGGGGCGACGGACTGAAGCTTTCTTT. This translates into CASSLGGGRRTEAFF.

For this clonotype: The junction differs from germline at one of its ends, possibly a read error. J is TRBJ2-5 and V is TRBV6-1, with 10 bases aligning to TRBD2. CDR3 length equals 16 residues. In germline, CDR1 is MNHNS, CDR2 SASEGT. CDR3 region: CACSEGPSGGQETQYF. The CDR3 DNA is TGTGCCTGCAGTGAAGGGCCTAGCGGGGGACAAGAGACCCAGTACTTC.

The rearrangement links TRBV20-1 to TRBJ1-1, with TRBD1 as a possible D gene (5 bases). V lost 4 bases and J lost 4, with 10 bases in between. CDR3 size: 12 residues. Germline V gene data show CDR1 as DFQATT and CDR2 as SNEGSKA (reference sequence). The CDR3 sequence is CSATKGVTEAFF. The DNA of the CDR3 is TGCAGTGCTACGAAAGGGGTCACTGAAGCTTTCTTT.

Only a few counts were recorded for this clonotype. The V and J genes are TRBV6-1 and TRBJ1-4, with D maybe TRBD1 (5 bases). The germline V and J ends were trimmed by 2 bases and 11 bases, with 12 bases remaining between them. Germline CDR1 reads MNHNS; CDR2 reads SASEGT. This CDR3 comprises 13 residues. The CDR3 nucleotides are TGTGCCAGCAGTGAAAGGGGTGAAGGGAAACTGTTTTTT. Amino acids: CASSERGEGKLFF.

This clonotype was detected ten times or more. J is TRBJ2-5 and V is TRBV7-8, with D tentatively TRBD1 (5 bases). The CDR3 has 15 residues. The V end was cut by 0 bases, the J end by 1 base, with 9 bases between. Germline V gives CDR1 SGHVS, CDR2 FQNEAQ. This CDR3 is CASSLAWTPQETQYF. The CDR3 DNA follows: TGTGCCAGCAGCTTAGCCTGGACACCCCAAGAGACCCAGTACTTC.

This clonotype came up a few times. The V call is TRBV14, the J call TRBJ2-1, with D perhaps matching TRBD1 (7 bases). There are 16 residues in the CDR3. V shed 3 bases and J shed 1 base, with 13 bases lying between them. Germline V lookup: CDR1 SGHDN, CDR2 FVKESK. CDR3 DNA sequence: TGTGCCAGCAGCCAGGGGCCAGGGGGGTCCTACAATGAGCAGTTCTTC. This gives the protein CASSQGPGGSYNEQFF.

This clonotype was seen many times. The rearrangement links TRBV5-1 to TRBJ2-3; either TRBD1 or TRBD2 may supply D (7 bases each). Germline-derived CDR1 and CDR2 are SGHRS and YFSETQ. The CDR3 is 15 residues long. V lost 9 bases, J lost 4 bases, and 21 bases lay in between. CDR3 DNA sequence: TGCGCCACTAATTTAGGAAGCGGGACAGCAGATACGCAGTATTTT. Its protein is CATNLGSGTADTQYF.

This clonotype was seen only a few times. A much larger clone lies a single base off, so this may be a read error. V and J are TRBV11-2 and TRBJ2-3, with 8 bases that match TRBD1. The CDR3 sequence is 15 residues long. CDR1 and CDR2 from the germline V gene are SGHAT and FQNNGV. CDR3 bases: TGTGCCAGCAACTTAGCAGGGGGCTGGACAGATACGCAGTATTTT. Translation: CASNLAGGWTDTQYF. Supplemented by reference TRBV11-2 and TRBJ2-3, the full variable domain reads EAGVAQSPRYKIIEKRQSVAFWCNPISGHATLYWYQQILGQGPKLLIQFQNNGVVDDSQLPKDRFSAERLKGVDSTLKIQPAKLEDSAVYLCASNLAGGWTDTQYFGPGTRLTVL.

Ten or more counts support this clonotype. This chain links TRBV27 with TRBJ1-1; a weak D match, TRBD1 (5 bases). The CDR3 length is 13 residues. With 6 bases removed from V and 2 bases from J, the gap between germline ends came to 10 bases. Germline-derived CDR1 and CDR2 are MNHEY and SMNVEV (reference sequence). CDR3 in amino acids: CASSWDPNTEAFF. CDR3 DNA: TGTGCCAGCAGCTGGGACCCTAACACTGAAGCTTTCTTT.

The V call is TRBV6-1, the J call TRBJ1-6; D possibly corresponds to TRBD1 (5 bases). Germline V CDR1 and CDR2: MNHNS, SASEGT. V lost 6 bases, J lost 6 bases, and 6 bases lay in between. The CDR3 has 12 residues. The CDR3 DNA reads TGTGCCAGCAGGACAGTTAATTCACCCCTCCACTTT. This translates into CASRTVNSPLHF.

The genes are TRBV25-1 and TRBJ1-5; 7 positions agree with TRBD1. This CDR3 comprises 18 residues. Germline V gene data show CDR1 as MGHDK and CDR2 as SYGVNS. Trimming took 4 bases from V and 0 from J; bases not matched to a gene: 12. Written as DNA, the CDR3 is TGTGCCAGCAGTGCTAGGGACCAAGGGGGCTATAGCAATCAGCCCCAGCATTTT. Translating gives CASSARDQGGYSNQPQHF.